Reported below is one T cell receptor (beta chain). The clone's antigen remains unknown. Base qualities were left out, and no much larger clone turns up one base away. From the cysteine up to the phenylalanine, the CDR3 has a length of 18 residues. The kept DNA is CDR3 alone, 54 bases in frame from the first base. The germline V gene (reference sequence) provides CDR1 LNHNV and CDR2 YYDKDF. V gives up 1 base and J gives up 1 base, and the segment between their germline ends measures 19 bases. These data are taken from a study of shared clonotypes between healthy human individuals (dated by TCRdb to the early 2020s). General notes on the study: The cohort comprised a couple of women and three men aged 18 to 49 years. For each donor, CD4 naive and CD4 memory were each given three plates, CD8 naive was given two plates, and CD8 memory was given one plate. To estimate repertoire size and how much clonotype sharing occurs between individuals, the study deeply sequenced the blood TCR repertoires of several healthy adults. Different laboratories and diverse techniques were used to prepare libraries and sequence TCR repertoires, to increase sequencing depth and limit assay-specific biases. Each donor's leukapheresis produced roughly between about 0.8 and 10 billion PBMCs.

Results and caveats for the whole study, not just this receptor: Clonotypes shared by all four sorted-subset donors showed higher generation probabilities than non-shared clonotypes. Even with the large sequencing depth, rarefaction of the sorted-subset datasets indicated that sequencing was incomplete. Naive subsets generally had larger estimated clonotype richness than memory subsets. The genetic and exposure-history diversity represented was limited by the small number of donors. Pairwise subsampling indicated that sequencing depth was expected to affect the degree of clonotype sharing among donors. Sampling was limited to blood, and TCR repertoires in tissue likely differ from TCR repertoires in blood. Across several donors, approximately 5% of naive CD4, 3.5% of naive CD8, about 2% of memory CD4, and roughly 0.4% of memory CD8 clonotypes were shared.

Donors were healthy HIV-negative adults with no recently reported acute infections or vaccinations. Every donor was a Caucasian adult residing in Nashville, Tennessee, USA. CD8 memory samples consisted of magnetically selected CD45RO+ cells combined with CCR7-negative CD45RA+ effector memory (TemRA) cells. Blood was collected by leukapheresis, and PBMCs were isolated by Ficoll-Histopaque density gradient centrifugation and then cryopreserved in liquid nitrogen vapor phase. Analytical flow cytometry was used to check the purity and quantity of every magnetically sorted T cell population. Genomic DNA was isolated from each sorted fraction and quantified by UV absorbance on a Nanodrop 2000c. Using the deep immunoSEQ assay, TCR CDR3 regions were amplified from genomic DNA by multiplex PCR. For each cell subset, the extracted genomic DNA was distributed evenly across all wells of several immunoSEQ 96-well plates, and each plate served as one replicate. For sorted subsets, around 0.2 ug genomic DNA, equal to tens of thousands of T cell genomes, was loaded into each replicate PCR. The purified libraries were quantified using a Qubit 3.0 fluorometer, sized with a Bioanalyzer 2100, and then quantified again using the KAPA Library Quantification kit. Every immunoSEQ 96-well plate was sequenced on a separate single-read 150-cycle Illumina NextSeq 550 flow cell. Turning to the authors' computational methods: Because the immunoSEQ output held only junctional sequences and lacked quality scores, the filtering could not match the filtering applied to full-length reads. To assign V/J genes and CDR3, sequences were annotated against IMGT germline references using PyIR, a Python wrapper for IgBLAST v1.9. Any read was removed if the V/J assignment was weak (E-value above 1e-6), the CDR3 was missing, or the read contained stop codons, out-of-frame junctions, or ambiguous translated residues. V3J clonotypes were defined as sequences sharing the same inferred V gene, J gene, and CDR3 amino acid sequence. Percentage overlap between repertoires was computed as shared unique clonotypes divided by the size of the smaller repertoire. Three approaches were used to assess repertoire richness: RTK rarefaction, the Chao1 estimator, and Recon v2.1 estimates of unobserved clonotypes. OLGA was used to compute generation probabilities for all TCRbeta clonotypes that the gDNA method yielded from a handful of donors. The clones in this table, taken by TCRdb from immuneACCESS, are in-frame only. Not every clone is retained; where verified, under half of the shortfall comes from an unresolved V gene, and the cause of the rest is unknown. V and J calls and clone size are copied from that table; D and trimming were computed from the DNA. The sample data list approximately 110,000 clones, and about 72% of these were observed just once. The ten top clones hold roughly 22% of the sample.

This chain is built from TRBV15 and TRBJ1-1; no D gene can be assigned with confidence. The receptor comes from a woman aged 25 to 45 in good health. The sequenced material came from memory CD8+ T cells sorted from blood. The cell subset or site label, as the study defines it: CD45RO+ cells pooled with CCR7-negative TemRA cells. The CDR3 has the sequence CATSRGWAEEGENTEAFF. The sequence in DNA is TGTGCCACCAGCAGAGGTTGGGCCGAAGAGGGTGAGAACACTGAAGCTTTCTTT.